The next 5 T cell receptor beta chains were all read from a single sample in a study of T-cell memory formation after mild COVID-19. TCRdb reprocessed the 5' RACE reads via MiXCR and lists one record per CDR3 protein. The sample has tens of thousands of distinct CDR3 sequences; approximately 15% are singletons. Specimen: PBMCs or a T cell subset sorted from them (not recorded which). These receptors came from an adult woman who had mild COVID-19 (a few samples of this study predate the infection). Cell type and time point are not known.

A note on this clonotype: A read error may account for a junction end that differs from germline. The chain joins TRBV27 to TRBJ2-2, with D perhaps matching TRBD1 or TRBD2 (5 bases each). Per the germline V gene, CDR1 is MNHEY and CDR2 is SMNVEV (reference sequence). The CDR3 is 14 amino acids. The CDR3 reads CASSLPGHTVELFF. In DNA, the CDR3 is TGTGCCAGCAGTTTACCGGGGCACACCGTGGAGCTGTTTTTT.

The table lists this clonotype with a few counts. The CDR3, as DNA: TGTGCCAGCACAAGCTCCTACGAGCAGTACTTC. It yields the protein CASTSSYEQYF. This sequence joins TRBV7-8 and TRBJ2-7; D not certain. From germline, CDR1 is SGHVS and CDR2 FQNEAQ. There are 11 residues in the CDR3. V lost 7 bases and J 0 bases, leaving 4 bases between the germline ends.

The chain joins TRBV18 to TRBJ2-3, with 10 positions matching TRBD2. Losses at the gene ends were 5 bases for V and 1 base for J; bases not matched to a gene: 9. The CDR3 has 17 amino acids. The germline CDR1 and CDR2 sequences are KGHSH and LQKENI. The CDR3 loop is CASSRSASGGRTDTQYF. CDR3 nucleotides: TGTGCCAGCTCAAGGTCGGCTAGCGGGGGCCGCACAGATACGCAGTATTTT.

This clonotype was found a few times. V is TRBV7-8 and J is TRBJ1-1; weak D call: TRBD1 (6 bases). CDR1 and CDR2 (germline): SGHVS, FQNEAQ. Between the trimmed V and J ends, which lost 2 bases and 1 base, there was a span of 14 bases. This CDR3 contains 16 residues. The CDR3 here is CASSLPKGHENTEAFF. CDR3 DNA: TGTGCCAGCAGCTTACCGAAGGGACATGAGAACACTGAAGCTTTCTTT.

The chain is built from TRBV29-1 and TRBJ1-2; D remains unclear. Germline V gene lookup returns CDR1 SQVTM and CDR2 ANQGSEA. Trimming left V 0 bases short and J 2 bases short, with 10 bases between. The CDR3 extends over 14 amino acids. The CDR3 here is CSVEDRGGNYGYTF. CDR3 DNA: TGCAGCGTTGAAGATCGGGGAGGGAACTATGGCTACACCTTC.